This note documents a single T cell receptor (beta chain) sequence. What it binds is not known. This entry is derived from a study of CD8+ T cells in alopecia areata. The treatment here: oral pan-JAK inhibitor, 5-10 mg twice daily. cDNA prepared by RNA extraction and subsequent reverse transcription served as the template for sequencing. Libraries were prepared by immunoSEQ multiplex PCR; TCRdb keeps only in-frame clonotypes and omits some of them. This sample has under 200,000 clones; less than 80% occur once, and the top ten carry 14%. Overall study findings and caveats: Under tofacitinib, numerous expanded lesional clonotypes remained detectable in scalp and blood.

This clonotype originated in a human donor with alopecia areata. The sample in question was CD4+ T cells sorted from blood, obtained at week 24, from a patient treated with tofacitinib.

This chain's CDR3 is CSVEGFNEQFF. The CDR3 nucleotides are TGCAGCGTTGAAGGGTTCAATGAGCAGTTCTTC. J is TRBJ2-1 and V is TRBV29-1; no definite D call. CDR1 and CDR2 from the germline V gene are SQVTM and ANQGSEA. V dropped 1 base and J dropped 6 bases, with 4 bases sitting between them. The CDR3 has 11 amino acids.